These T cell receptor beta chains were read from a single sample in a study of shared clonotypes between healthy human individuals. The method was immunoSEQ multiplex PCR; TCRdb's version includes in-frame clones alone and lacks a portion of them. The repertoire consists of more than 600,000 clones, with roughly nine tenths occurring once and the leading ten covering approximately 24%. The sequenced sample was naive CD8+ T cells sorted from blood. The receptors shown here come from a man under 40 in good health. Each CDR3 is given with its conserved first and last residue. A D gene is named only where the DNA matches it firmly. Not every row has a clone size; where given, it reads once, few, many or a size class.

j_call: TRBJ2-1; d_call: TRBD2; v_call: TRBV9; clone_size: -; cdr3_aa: CASSVGAGDASQFF; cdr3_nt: TGTGCCAGCAGCGTTGGGGCGGGGGATGCGTCACAGTTCTTC
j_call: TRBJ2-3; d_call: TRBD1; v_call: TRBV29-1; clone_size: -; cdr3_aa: CSVQTGGISTDTQYF; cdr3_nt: TGCAGCGTTCAGACAGGGGGCATCAGCACAGATACGCAGTATTTT
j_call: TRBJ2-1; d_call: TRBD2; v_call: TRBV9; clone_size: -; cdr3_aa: CASSDWASGTNEQFF; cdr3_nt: TGTGCCAGCAGTGATTGGGCTAGCGGGACCAATGAGCAGTTCTTC
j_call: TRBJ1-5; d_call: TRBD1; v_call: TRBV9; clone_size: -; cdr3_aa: CASKRPAGTGSINQPQHF; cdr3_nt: TGTGCCAGCAAACGACCAGCCGGGACAGGGTCAATCAATCAGCCCCAGCATTTT
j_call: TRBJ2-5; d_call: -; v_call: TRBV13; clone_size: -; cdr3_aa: CASRRAGETQYF; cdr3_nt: TGTGCCAGCAGGCGGGCGGGTGAGACCCAGTACTTC
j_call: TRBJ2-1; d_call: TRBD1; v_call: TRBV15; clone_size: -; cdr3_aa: CATTEPAGQGTNEQFF; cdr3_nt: TGTGCCACCACCGAACCCGCGGGACAGGGGACTAATGAGCAGTTCTTC
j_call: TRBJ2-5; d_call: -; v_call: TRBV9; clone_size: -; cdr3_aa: CASSQPRTGRETQYF; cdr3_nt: TGTGCCAGCAGCCAGCCCCGGACCGGCCGGGAGACCCAGTACTTC
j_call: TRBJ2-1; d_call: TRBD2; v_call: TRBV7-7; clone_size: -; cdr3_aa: CASSPSGSYNEQFF; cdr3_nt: TGTGCCAGCAGCCCTAGCGGGTCTTACAATGAGCAGTTCTTC
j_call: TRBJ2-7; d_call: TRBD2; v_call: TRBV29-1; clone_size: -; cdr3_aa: CSVGSGGGYEQYF; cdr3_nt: TGCAGCGTTGGTAGCGGGGGCGGGTACGAGCAGTACTTC
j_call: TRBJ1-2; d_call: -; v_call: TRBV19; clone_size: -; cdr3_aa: CASSMWWTYGYTF; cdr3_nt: TGTGCCAGTAGTATGTGGTGGACCTATGGCTACACCTTC
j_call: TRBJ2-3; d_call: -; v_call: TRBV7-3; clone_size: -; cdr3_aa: CASSFLSSTDTQYF; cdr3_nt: TGTGCCAGCAGCTTTTTATCTAGCACAGATACGCAGTATTTT
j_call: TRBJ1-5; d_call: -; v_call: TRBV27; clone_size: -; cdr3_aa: CATGTVGNQPQHF; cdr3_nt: TGTGCCACCGGGACGGTGGGGAATCAGCCCCAGCATTTT
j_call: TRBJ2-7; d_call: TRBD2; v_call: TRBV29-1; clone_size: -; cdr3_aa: CSVKGLAGGPNSYEQYF; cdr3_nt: TGCAGCGTTAAGGGACTAGCGGGAGGGCCAAACTCCTACGAGCAGTACTTC
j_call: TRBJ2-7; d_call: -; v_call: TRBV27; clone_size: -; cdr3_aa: CASSRGGQGLRVQYF; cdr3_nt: TGTGCCAGCAGTCGGGGAGGACAGGGACTACGAGTGCAGTACTTC
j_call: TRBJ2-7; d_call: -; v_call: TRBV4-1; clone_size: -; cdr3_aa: CASSQEPSPPYEQYF; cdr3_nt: TGCGCCAGCAGCCAAGAACCGTCCCCCCCCTACGAGCAGTACTTC
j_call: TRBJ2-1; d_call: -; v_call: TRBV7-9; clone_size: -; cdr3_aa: CASSSQQGEQFF; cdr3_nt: TGTGCCAGCAGCTCCCAACAGGGTGAGCAGTTCTTC
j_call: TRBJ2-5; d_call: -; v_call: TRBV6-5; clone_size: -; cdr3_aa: CASSQGAPQETQYF; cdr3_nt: TGTGCCAGCAGCCAAGGTGCGCCCCAAGAGACCCAGTACTTC
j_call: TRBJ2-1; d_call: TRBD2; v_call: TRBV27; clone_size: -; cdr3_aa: CASSRTSGSPYEEQFF; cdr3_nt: TGTGCCAGCAGTCGGACTAGCGGGAGCCCATATGAGGAGCAGTTCTTC
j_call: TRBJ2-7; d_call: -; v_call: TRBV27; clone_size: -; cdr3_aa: CASSLGPFYEQYF; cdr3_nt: TGTGCCAGCTCCCTGGGGCCTTTCTACGAGCAGTACTTC
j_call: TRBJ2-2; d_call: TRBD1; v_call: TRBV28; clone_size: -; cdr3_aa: CASKSVRTGGNTGELFF; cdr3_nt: TGTGCCAGCAAAAGCGTCCGGACAGGGGGTAACACCGGGGAGCTGTTTTTT
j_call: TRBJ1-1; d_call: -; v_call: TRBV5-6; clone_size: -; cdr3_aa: CASSLAGMNTEAFF; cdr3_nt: TGTGCCAGCAGCTTGGCAGGGATGAACACTGAAGCTTTCTTT
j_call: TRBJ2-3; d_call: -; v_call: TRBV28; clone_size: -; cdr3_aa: CASSQRTGIADTQYF; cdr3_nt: TGTGCCAGCAGCCAGAGGACCGGGATTGCAGATACGCAGTATTTT
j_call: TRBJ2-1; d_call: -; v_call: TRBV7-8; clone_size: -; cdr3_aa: CASSWPGQLNEQFF; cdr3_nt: TGTGCCAGCAGCTGGCCAGGACAGCTTAATGAGCAGTTCTTC
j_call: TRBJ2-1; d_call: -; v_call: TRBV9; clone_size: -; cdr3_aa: CASSVGGEQYNEQFF; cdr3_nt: TGTGCCAGCAGCGTAGGAGGGGAACAATACAATGAGCAGTTCTTC
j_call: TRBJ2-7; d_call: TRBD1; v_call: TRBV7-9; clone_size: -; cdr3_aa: CASSSRDRVFYEQYF; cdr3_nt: TGTGCCAGCAGCTCCCGGGACAGGGTATTCTACGAGCAGTACTTC
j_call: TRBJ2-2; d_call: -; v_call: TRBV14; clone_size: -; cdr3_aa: CASSQDFSRSRTGELFF; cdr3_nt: TGTGCCAGCAGCCAAGATTTTAGCAGGAGTCGGACCGGGGAGCTGTTTTTT
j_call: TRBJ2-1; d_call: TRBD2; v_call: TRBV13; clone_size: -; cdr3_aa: CASSYEGPGLGNEQFF; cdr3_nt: TGTGCCAGCAGCTACGAAGGCCCGGGACTAGGAAATGAGCAGTTCTTC
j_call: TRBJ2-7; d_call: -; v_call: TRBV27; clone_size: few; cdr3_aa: CASSFGETYEQYF; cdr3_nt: TGTGCCAGCAGTTTCGGGGAAACCTACGAGCAGTACTTC
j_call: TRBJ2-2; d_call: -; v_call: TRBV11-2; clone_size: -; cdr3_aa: CASSFFSWELFF; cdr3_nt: TGTGCCAGCAGCTTTTTTTCTTGGGAGCTGTTTTTT
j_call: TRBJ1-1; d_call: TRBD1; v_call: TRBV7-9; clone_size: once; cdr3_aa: CASSQLLQGPNTEAFF; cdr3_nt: TGTGCCAGCAGCCAACTATTACAGGGGCCAAACACTGAAGCTTTCTTT